The 29 T cell receptor beta chains presented below share a single source sample, sequenced in a study of blood T cells in healthy people across ages. A second roughly 7 to 11 cycle PCR used barcoded and J-beta primers. Each CDR3 protein is one row after TCRdb ran MiXCR on the 5' RACE reads. The sample comprises 600,000 to 800,000 distinct CDR3 sequences, 45% to 60% of which are singletons, and approximately 13% rests with the top ten. Sample: blood. Receptor source: a woman older than 75 in good health.

This clonotype appeared once. The chain employs TRBV12-3 or TRBV12-4 and TRBJ2-1; D possibly uses TRBD1 or TRBD2 (7 bases each). This CDR3 comprises 16 residues. V was cut by 2 bases and J by 4 bases, with 15 bases left in between. The CDR3 DNA reads as TGTGCCAGCAGTTTAACGGGGAGGGGGCTTTACAATGAGCAGTTCTTC. It yields the protein CASSLTGRGLYNEQFF.

The chain joins TRBV5-5 to TRBJ2-4; no clear D gene. The J call may not be correct, given that the DNA end is closer to TRBJ2-7. Germline V lookup: CDR1 SGHKS, CDR2 YYEKEE (reference sequence). The length of the CDR3 is 12 residues. CDR3 in amino acids: CASSPVAYEQYF. CDR3 in DNA: TGTGCCAGCAGCCCTGTGGCATACGAGCAGTACTTC.

Worth noting for this clonotype: This sequence may be a read error, since a much larger clone differs from it by one base. The chain employs TRBV12-3 or TRBV12-4 and TRBJ2-5, with D perhaps matching TRBD1 (6 bases). The V end lost 8 bases, the J end lost 3 bases, and 13 bases lay between the germline ends. The CDR3 covers 13 residues. The CDR3 sequence is CASADAGEETQYF. As DNA, the CDR3 is TGTGCCAGCGCCGACGCAGGGGAAGAGACCCAGTACTTC.

The chain combines TRBV20-1 with TRBJ2-3; perhaps D is TRBD1 or TRBD2 (5 bases each). Germline V gene lookup returns CDR1 DFQATT and CDR2 SNEGSKA (reference sequence). Trimming removed 3 bases from V and 2 bases from J, with 30 bases in between. The CDR3 is made up of 20 amino acids. CDR3 residues: CSASGVRGFPSQGATDTQYF. The CDR3 region has the DNA TGCAGTGCTAGTGGTGTACGCGGGTTTCCGAGTCAAGGGGCCACAGATACGCAGTATTTT.

This clonotype was found many times. The CDR3 here is CASSERVNQPQHF. The CDR3 region has the DNA TGTGCCAGCAGCGAAAGGGTCAATCAGCCCCAGCATTTT. The rearrangement uses TRBV7-2 and TRBJ1-5; no definite D call. The germline gives CDR1 SGHTA, CDR2 FQGNSA. Trimming took 5 bases from V and 3 from J, leaving 8 bases between them. The CDR3 runs to 13 residues.

This clonotype was seen repeatedly, ten times or more. The gene calls are TRBV7-2 and TRBJ2-7; 9 bases fit TRBD2. The CDR3 length is 17 residues. Germline values: CDR1 SGHTA, CDR2 FQGNSA. Unmatched junction bases numbered 16, after V lost 6 bases and J lost 4 bases. This chain's CDR3 is CASRPYIPSGGMYEQYF. CDR3 in DNA: TGTGCCAGCAGACCATACATTCCCAGCGGGGGGATGTACGAGCAGTACTTC.

In DNA form, the CDR3 reads TGTGCCAGCTCAACAACAGGGGATGCTGAAGCTTTCTTT. Translating gives CASSTTGDAEAFF. The rearrangement links TRBV18 to TRBJ1-1, with 7 bases lining up with TRBD1. CDR3 length equals 13 residues. The junction had 6 bases not matched to a gene; V was cut back by 5 bases and J by 6 bases. Germline lookup yields CDR1 KGHSH and CDR2 LQKENI.

The chain combines TRBV25-1 with TRBJ2-5; possible D gene TRBD1, 6 bases. V was shortened by 1 base and J by 5 bases, with 11 bases between the two germline ends. This CDR3 has 14 residues. In germline, CDR1 is MGHDK, CDR2 SYGVNS. CDR3 residues: CASSESGQGETQYF. CDR3 nucleotides: TGTGCCAGCAGTGAATCTGGCCAGGGGGAGACCCAGTACTTC.

About this clonotype itself: With a much larger clone just one base away, this may be a read error. For the CDR3, the DNA is TGTGCCAGCAGTGGGTTCGGGGGATACAATGAGCAGTACTTC. Its protein product is CASSGFGGYNEQYF. The chain has TRBV2 and TRBJ2-5, with D maybe TRBD2 (6 bases). With 4 bases removed from V and 11 bases from J, the gap between germline ends came to 20 bases. Germline CDR1 is SNHLY and CDR2 is FYNNEI. The CDR3 spans 14 residues.

In its sample, this clonotype was seen many times. The rearrangement uses TRBV4-2 and TRBJ2-1, with D perhaps TRBD2 (6 bases). V was shortened by 4 bases and J by 3 bases, with 19 bases between the two germline ends. The CDR3 spans 17 residues. Germline values: CDR1 LGHNA, CDR2 YNFKEQ. The CDR3, as DNA: TGTGCCAGCAGCCCCCAAGAGGACCTAGCGAACTACAATGAGCAGTTCTTC. As protein: CASSPQEDLANYNEQFF.

This chain joins TRBV28 and TRBJ1-5, with D perhaps matching TRBD1 (5 bases). Per the germline V gene, CDR1 is MDHEN and CDR2 is SYDVKM. V was pared by 4 bases and J by 6 bases, with 16 bases between. The CDR3 sequence is 15 residues long. CDR3 in DNA: TGTGCCAGCAGTTCGCCTACAGGAGGAGGTCAGCCCCAGCATTTT. This translates into CASSSPTGGGQPQHF. Based on the CDR3 plus reference TRBV28 and TRBJ1-5, the full variable domain is DVKVTQSSRYLVKRTGEKVFLECVQDMDHENMFWYRQDPGLGLRLIYFSYDVKMKEKGDIPEGYSVSREKKERFSLILESASTNQTSMYLCASSSPTGGGQPQHFGDGTRLSIL.

CDR3 DNA sequence: TGTGCCATCAGTGAGACTAGCGGGAACCAAGAGACCCAGTACTTC. Its translation is CAISETSGNQETQYF. The chain carries TRBV10-3 and TRBJ2-5; TRBD2 agrees at 10 bases. The junction had 0 bases not matched to a gene; V was cut back by 2 bases and J by 0 bases. Germline V lookup: CDR1 ENHRY, CDR2 SYGVKD. The CDR3 has 15 amino acids.

The V and J genes are TRBV29-1 and TRBJ2-5; D might be TRBD2 (5 bases). TRBJ2-7 explains the end of the DNA better; the J call may be wrong. There are 12 residues in the CDR3. Germline CDR1 reads SQVTM; CDR2 reads ANQGSEA. The CDR3 DNA follows: TGCAGCGTTGGGGAGCTTAGAAGCGAGCAGTACTTC. Translating gives CSVGELRSEQYF.

As for this clonotype: Given a much more abundant clone one base away, this may be a read error. This chain joins TRBV9 and TRBJ2-5; TRBD1 matches 8 bases. The assigned J gene may be wrong: the sequence end matches TRBJ2-7 better. This CDR3 has 14 amino acids. The germline gives CDR1 SGDLS, CDR2 YYNGEE. CDR3 loop: CASGVEGTGYEQYF. In DNA, the CDR3 is TGTGCCAGCGGCGTAGAAGGGACAGGCTACGAGCAGTACTTC.

There are many counts of this clonotype. V gene TRBV25-1 combines with J gene TRBJ2-7; the D gene is possibly TRBD1 (5 bases). This CDR3 spans 11 amino acids. Germline-derived CDR1 and CDR2 are MGHDK and SYGVNS. Trimming cost V 5 bases and J 6 bases, with 8 bases left between them. The CDR3 spells CASSTGLEQYF. The CDR3 DNA follows: TGTGCCAGCAGTACAGGCCTCGAGCAGTACTTC.

This clonotype has a count of ten or more. The V and J genes are TRBV7-9 and TRBJ2-1; possibly TRBD1 for D (5 bases). The germline gives CDR1 SEHNR, CDR2 FQNEAQ (reference sequence). The V gene lost 3 bases and the J gene lost 10 bases, with 16 bases spanning the gap. The CDR3 spans 14 residues. Here the CDR3 DNA reads TGTGCCAGCAGCTTCACGGCGTGGGGCAAAGAGCAGTTCTTC. Translated: CASSFTAWGKEQFF.

The gene calls are TRBV20-1 and TRBJ2-4, with 7 nucleotides matching TRBD2. CDR1 and CDR2 (germline): DFQATT, SNEGSKA (reference sequence). J gave up 13 bases and V 1 base, and 16 bases lay outside the gene matches. The CDR3 is 15 amino acids. The CDR3 DNA follows: TGCAGTGCTAGAGTCCCGGGACTAAAAAACAATGAGCAGTACTTC. Translation gives CSARVPGLKNNEQYF.

This clonotype was seen a handful of times. The chain links TRBV5-1 to TRBJ1-1; weak D call: TRBD1 (6 bases). This CDR3 has 15 residues. V was shortened by 0 bases and J by 3 bases, with 12 bases between the two germline ends. Germline lookup yields CDR1 SGHRS and CDR2 YFSETQ. The CDR3 sequence is CASSLEMDSYTEAFF. The CDR3 DNA is TGCGCCAGCAGCTTGGAGATGGACAGTTACACTGAAGCTTTCTTT.

The chain couples TRBV29-1 to TRBJ1-1, with no clear D. Germline V gene sequence: CDR1 SQVTM, CDR2 ANQGSEA. This CDR3 has 13 amino acids. DNA for the CDR3: TGCAGTCCCCATAGGGCAACCGGCACTGAAGCTTTCTTT. Protein product: CSPHRATGTEAFF.

The genes are TRBV2 and TRBJ2-3; tentative D call: TRBD2 (5 bases). V was pared by 8 bases and J by 4 bases, with 10 bases between. The V gene's germline CDR1 is SNHLY and CDR2 FYNNEI. This CDR3 has 12 residues. CDR3 sequence reads: CASHGEPDTQYF. In DNA, the CDR3 is TGTGCCAGCCACGGGGAGCCAGATACGCAGTATTTT.

Of note for this clonotype: With a much larger clone just one base away, this may be a read error. The genes are TRBV28 and TRBJ1-4; TRBD1 might be the D (6 bases). V was clipped by 4 bases and J by 3 bases, with 27 bases between them. This CDR3 spans 20 amino acids. Germline V gene sequence: CDR1 MDHEN, CDR2 SYDVKM. As DNA, the CDR3 is TGTGCCAGCAGTTCCATCGTTAGGGGACATCGTATGTCAGCTAATGAAAAACTGTTTTTT. Residues: CASSSIVRGHRMSANEKLFF.

Here the CDR3 DNA reads TGCAGCGTTCGGACACCTTTCCAAGAGACCCAGTACTTC. Amino acid sequence: CSVRTPFQETQYF. This chain uses TRBV29-1 with TRBJ2-5, with D perhaps matching TRBD1 (5 bases). This CDR3 comprises 13 residues. The V end was cut by 5 bases, the J end by 1 base, with 11 bases between. Germline V CDR1 and CDR2: SQVTM, ANQGSEA.

The sample holds a few counts of this clonotype. V is TRBV5-1 and J is TRBJ2-3, with 8 bases matching TRBD2. After removal of 4 bases from V and 2 bases from J, the junction contained 24 bases not matched to a gene. The CDR3 covers 21 residues. The germline CDR1 and CDR2 sequences are SGHRS and YFSETQ. Here the CDR3 reads CASSPRDNDLLAGPHTDTQYF. CDR3 sequence (DNA): TGCGCCAGCAGCCCTCGGGACAATGACCTCCTAGCGGGTCCCCACACAGATACGCAGTATTTT.

There are many counts of this clonotype. The chain has TRBV4-1 and TRBJ2-3; 7 bases align to TRBD1. CDR3 size: 15 residues. Germline V gives CDR1 MGHRA, CDR2 YSYEKL. With 1 base clipped from V and 4 bases from J, the junction kept 5 bases outside the gene matches. The CDR3 nucleotides are TGCGCCAGCAGCCAAGTCCAGGGGGTGGCAGATACGCAGTATTTT. This sequence encodes CASSQVQGVADTQYF.

The chain is built from TRBV27 and TRBJ2-5; 7 positions agree with TRBD2. The CDR3 spans 18 residues. With 5 bases clipped from V and 1 base from J, the junction kept 16 bases outside the gene matches. Germline-derived CDR1 and CDR2 are MNHEY and SMNVEV (reference sequence). The CDR3 loop reads CASSPRGGTRGGQETQYF. The CDR3, as DNA: TGTGCCAGCAGTCCTAGGGGAGGGACGCGTGGGGGCCAAGAGACCCAGTACTTC.

This clonotype came up many times. V gene TRBV12-3 or TRBV12-4 combines with J gene TRBJ1-6; D uncertain. This CDR3 region has 14 residues. Trimming left V 3 bases short and J 7 bases short, with 10 bases between. For the CDR3, the DNA is TGTGCCAGCAGTTTGTGGACGGGGAATTCACCCCTCCACTTT. This gives the protein CASSLWTGNSPLHF.

This clonotype was seen at least ten times. The chain combines TRBV20-1 with TRBJ2-5, with 7 bases lining up with TRBD2. With 5 bases clipped from V and 1 base from J, the junction kept 16 bases outside the gene matches. Germline CDR1 DFQATT, CDR2 SNEGSKA (reference sequence). This CDR3 is 17 amino acids long. CDR3 residues: CSAPVRRVAGLQETQYF. CDR3 nucleotide sequence: TGCAGTGCTCCAGTTCGGAGGGTAGCGGGTCTCCAAGAGACCCAGTACTTC.

This chain's CDR3 is CASSLELRGPYNEQFF. The CDR3 DNA reads as TGCGCCAGCAGCTTGGAGTTGCGGGGACCCTACAATGAGCAGTTCTTC. The rearrangement joins TRBV5-1 to TRBJ2-1; TRBD2 is a possible D gene (6 bases). The germline V and J ends were trimmed by 0 bases and 2 bases, with 12 bases remaining between them. Germline values: CDR1 SGHRS, CDR2 YFSETQ. This CDR3 is built from 16 residues.

This chain uses TRBV4-1 with TRBJ1-1; D perhaps matches TRBD1 (6 bases). Per the germline V gene, CDR1 is MGHRA and CDR2 is YSYEKL. V was shortened by 1 base and J by 0 bases, with 15 bases between the two germline ends. The CDR3 has 17 residues. This CDR3 is CASSQGLGGPMNTEAFF. CDR3 DNA: TGCGCCAGCAGCCAAGGACTCGGGGGGCCCATGAACACTGAAGCTTTCTTT.